This T cell receptor (beta chain) is from a study of cytomegalovirus exposure and HLA in healthy donors (dated by TCRdb to about 2017). Study-wide context: An earlier analysis of roughly 500 of the donors reported about 260 Gb of sequence data and 117 million unique TCR beta sequences obtained from around 170 million T cells. In the later analysis, no new phenotypic data were used to find candidate immune exposures; instead, reliance was placed on TCR beta sequences and their occurrence across donors. Approximately 310 gigabases of sequencing data and approximately 92 million unique TCR sequences made up an early release that covered 500 to 700 HLA-typed donors. An earlier analysis of around 580 of the donors used high-throughput TCR beta sequencing to judge whether each TCR beta V gene segment behaved as functional or pseudogenic. Using immunosequencing, the study profiled T cell repertoires from around 680 subjects and related those repertoires to cytomegalovirus serostatus. Of the 300 to 500 genotyped donors, approximately 81% were placed in the genetic ancestry cluster associated with self-reported Caucasian donors. The number of typed donors differed by locus: about 620-640 for A, B, C, DRB1 and DQB1; some 540 for DQA1; over 600 for DPA1; and roughly 470 for DPB1. High-throughput TCR immunosequencing, statistical association of individual TCRs with disease status, and machine learning were combined to predict cytomegalovirus infection status. On average, roughly 250,000 unique TCR beta nucleotide sequences were sequenced per donor among some 420 genotyped donors of the cohort, with roughly a sixth of those sequences being non-productive. HLA typing covered class I and class II loci at four-digit resolution. Besides the first cohort of under 700 subjects, a separate validation cohort made up of 90 to 150 different subjects was used. A later genetic analysis used genome-wide SNP genotypes for about 55% of the 666 donors, treating that subset as a discovery cohort. Donor age, sex, ethnicity and CMV serostatus were compiled alongside the repertoire data. The aim of the study was to test whether cataloging public T cell receptors could identify signatures of past pathogen exposure. Every discovery cohort repertoire had been produced on one sequencing platform. Roughly 5 DR-DQ haplotypes were treated as single units for association and clustering because of strong linkage in the cohort. A later analysis re-examined previously published TCR beta repertoires from several hundred donors and added high-resolution HLA genotyping to investigate patterns of TCR occurrence. General conclusions and limits of the study: A cluster of highly shared sequence variants was judged likely to represent a technical artifact of the sequencing pipeline. The cohort was sequenced for TCR beta chains only, and without alpha or paired-chain data the features that could be detected were limited. An association between a missense DCLRE1C variant and V-gene and J-gene trimming of TCR beta chains was found in a later genetic analysis and replicated in an independent cohort. Some IMGT-functional V segments, including TRBV6-2 and TRBV6-3, could not be told apart with the 87-base-pair reads, so those segments were excluded. A few of the identified cytomegalovirus-associated TCR beta chains were confirmed in vitro to be specific for cytomegalovirus antigens. A later analysis reported that several top co-occurrence clusters appeared linked to parvovirus B19, influenza, CMV and Epstein-Barr virus. A later analysis found that HLA-associated TCR beta chains were more clonally expanded and had lower generation probabilities than equally common non-associated chains. In an earlier analysis of more than 500 of the donors, most TCR beta V segments appeared in productive rearrangements about 87% or about 30% of the time, broadly matching IMGT annotations. Specific HLA alleles were associated with 16,951 TCR beta sequences at a false discovery rate of 0.05 in a later analysis. The classifier was reported to diagnose cytomegalovirus status with high specificity and sensitivity in both the original cohort and the validation cohort. For the cohort, immune exposure information was limited to CMV serostatus. The study listed 164 TCR beta chains as associated with cytomegalovirus. Compared with the roughly 670-donor mean, donors in an Asian-associated ancestry cluster had fewer N-insertions in productive TCRs, according to a later genetic analysis. A further reported finding was that TCR beta sequences accurately predicted the HLA-A and HLA-B alleles for most subjects in the first cohort. Because HLA typing was unavailable for some donors at each locus, only the typed subset was used in association tests. Roughly uniform sequencing depth across donors was assumed in presence/absence analyses, although this assumption may not hold. In a later analysis, most CMV-associated TCR beta chains were found to appear HLA-restricted, with HLA associations seemingly driven largely by CMV exposure. The earlier analysis of fewer than 750 of the donors excluded around 17 rarely observed V segments, including chromosome 9 orphons, because counts were too low. Linkage disequilibrium might explain the correlated functional status among segregating V segments, but an unknown experimental factor could not be ruled out. When HLA alleles, especially DR and DQ, strongly co-occurred, TCR associations were difficult to assign to individual alleles. In a later analysis, TCR association rates were found to vary across HLA loci, with the most associated TCRs seen for DRB1 alleles and the fewest for HLA-C alleles. The authors suggested that the approach could potentially be extended to other disease states and immunological phenotypes. Most TCR sequences were seen in very few donors, while some public TCRs were found in many individuals.

In total, just over 650 healthy bone marrow donors made up the cohort. Cohort members were all nominally healthy when sampled, although unrecorded immune exposures were likely present. The donor tested CMV seropositive, placing the donor among the 289 seropositive members of the cohort. Each donor provided a peripheral blood sample, and peripheral blood mononuclear cells were used for TCR beta sequencing. The Qiagen DNeasy Blood Extraction Kit was used to extract genomic DNA from the blood cell samples. The junction carries 6 bases between V and J, which are trimmed by 3 bases and 4 bases respectively. For CDR1 and CDR2, the germline V gene lists ENHRY and SYGVKD. Including the terminal cysteine and phenylalanine, the CDR3 comprises 12 residues. Of all the DNA, just the CDR3 is kept, 36 bases in frame from base 1. Libraries were constructed by the immunoSEQ multiplex PCR assay. For the multiplex PCR, a mixture combining 60 forward primers for TCR Vbeta segments and 13 reverse primers for TCR Jbeta segments was used. The CDR3 region of rearranged TCR beta genes was amplified from genomic DNA by a multiplex PCR assay. The amplified TCR beta libraries were sequenced on the Illumina HiSeq System as 87-base-pair reads. The source study handled its data this way. A later analysis counted about 80 million unique TCR beta chains across the 640 or so repertoires, and approximately 11 million of these chains were shared by at least two donors. Raw reads were error-corrected and collapsed into unique sequences with a nearest-neighbor algorithm that merged closely related sequences to remove PCR and sequencing errors. CDR3 sequences were aligned to IMGT reference sequences to assign V, D and J gene segments. For a sequence to be retained, at least a six-nucleotide match to both a V gene segment and a J gene segment was required. A rearrangement counted as productive if the CDR3 had no stop codons and remained in frame with V and J, and every other rearrangement counted as non-productive. CDR3 was defined according to IMGT convention as the region running from the second conserved V-encoded cysteine to the conserved J-encoded phenylalanine. In an earlier analysis of just under 600 of the donors, sequences lacking an unambiguous match to a single V gene segment were excluded. In an earlier analysis of roughly 600 of the donors, a V segment was called functional when productive rearrangements were above 56.7%, and segregating when the standard deviation between donors exceeded 5%. A statistical classification framework was developed to diagnose cytomegalovirus status using the catalog of TCR beta chain sequences. A later analysis assigned V and J genes by comparing TCR nucleotide sequences with IMGT/GENE-DB human TR gene sequences. A later analysis assigned CDR3 sequences and most-parsimonious VDJ recombination scenarios with the TCRdist pipeline. A later analysis defined each TCR beta chain by its CDR3 amino acid sequence plus V-gene family, and excluded reads lacking a unique V-gene family. In a later analysis, 500 to 650 highly shared, low-generation-probability nucleotide sequences were removed to address suspected cross-contamination and a sequencing artifact. A later analysis calculated a clonal expansion index for each public chain from normalized within-repertoire ranks of inferred template counts. In a later analysis, generation probabilities were computed with a VDJ recombination model fitted to out-of-frame rearrangements, and the resulting probabilities were checked against IGoR. In a later analysis, hypergeometric tests were used to score TCR-TCR, TCR-HLA and TCR-CMV co-occurrence, with a repertoire-size bias correction applied to TCR pairs. To estimate false discovery rates, a later analysis permuted the HLA or CMV assignments 20 times. In a later analysis, co-occurring TCRs were grouped using DBSCAN, and TCRdist sequence similarity was added for clustering within HLA-allele-positive subsets. Repertoires with fewer than 30,000 or more than 120,000 public chains, plus five repertoires with anomalous nucleotide sharing, were excluded from co-occurrence clustering. Held by TCRdb, this immuneACCESS table contains in-frame sequences only and omits some clones. Under half of the omission traces to an unresolved V gene where checked; the cause of the rest is unknown. D and trimming come from the DNA, and the V and J calls and clone size come from that table. The sample table lists fewer than 200,000 clones, approximately 70% of them with a count of one. The top ten constitute less than 8.5% of the sample.

With respect to this clone: Which antigen it targets is not known. Nothing much larger sits one base from this clone, and base qualities are not available.

The chain joins TRBV10-3 to TRBJ2-5; the D gene assignment is ambiguous. Sequencing input: PBMCs. The sequence came from a man between 35 and 55 years old in good health and CMV-seropositive. In nucleotide form, the sequence is TGTGCCATCAGTGATTCCAGAGAGACCCAGTACTTC. Protein translation: CAISDSRETQYF.